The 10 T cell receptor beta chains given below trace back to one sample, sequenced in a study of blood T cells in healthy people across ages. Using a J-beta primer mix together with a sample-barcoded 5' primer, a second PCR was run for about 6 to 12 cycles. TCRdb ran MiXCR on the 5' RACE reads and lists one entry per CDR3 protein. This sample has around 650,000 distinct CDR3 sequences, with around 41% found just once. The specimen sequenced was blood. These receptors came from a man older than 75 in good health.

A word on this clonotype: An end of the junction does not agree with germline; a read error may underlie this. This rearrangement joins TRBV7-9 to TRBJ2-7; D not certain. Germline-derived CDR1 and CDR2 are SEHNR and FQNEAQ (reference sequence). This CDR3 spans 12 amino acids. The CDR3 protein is CASSQQTYEQYF. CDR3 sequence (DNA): TGTGCCAGCAGCCAACAAACCTATGAGCAGTACTTC.

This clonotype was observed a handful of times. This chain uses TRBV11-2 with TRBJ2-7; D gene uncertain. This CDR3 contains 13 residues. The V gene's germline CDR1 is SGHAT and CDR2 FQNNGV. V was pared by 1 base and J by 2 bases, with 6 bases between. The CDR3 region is CASSLVETYEQYF. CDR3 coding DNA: TGTGCCAGCAGCTTAGTAGAGACCTACGAGCAGTACTTC.

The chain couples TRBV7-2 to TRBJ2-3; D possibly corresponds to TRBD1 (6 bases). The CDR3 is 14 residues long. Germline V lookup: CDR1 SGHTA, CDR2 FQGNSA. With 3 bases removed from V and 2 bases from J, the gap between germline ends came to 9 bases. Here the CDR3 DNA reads TGTGCCAGCAGCTTGGGACACACCACAGATACGCAGTATTTT. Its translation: CASSLGHTTDTQYF.

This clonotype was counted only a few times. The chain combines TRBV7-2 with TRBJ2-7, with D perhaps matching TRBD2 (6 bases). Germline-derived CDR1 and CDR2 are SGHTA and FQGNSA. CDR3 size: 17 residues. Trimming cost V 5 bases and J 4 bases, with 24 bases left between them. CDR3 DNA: TGTGCCAGCAGCACGGACACTCTTGGAGGGAGCCTGTACGAGCAGTACTTC. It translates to CASSTDTLGGSLYEQYF.

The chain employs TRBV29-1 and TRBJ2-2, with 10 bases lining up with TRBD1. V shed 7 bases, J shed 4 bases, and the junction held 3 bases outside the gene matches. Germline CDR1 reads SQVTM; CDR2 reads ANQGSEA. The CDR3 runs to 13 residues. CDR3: CSARDRGTGELFF. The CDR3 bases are TGCAGCGCCCGGGACAGGGGCACCGGGGAGCTGTTTTTT.

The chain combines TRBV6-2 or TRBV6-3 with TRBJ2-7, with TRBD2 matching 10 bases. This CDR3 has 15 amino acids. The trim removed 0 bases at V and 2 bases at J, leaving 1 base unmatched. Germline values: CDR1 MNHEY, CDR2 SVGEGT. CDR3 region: CASSYSGLATYEQYF. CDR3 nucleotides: TGTGCCAGCAGTTACTCGGGACTAGCGACCTACGAGCAGTACTTC.

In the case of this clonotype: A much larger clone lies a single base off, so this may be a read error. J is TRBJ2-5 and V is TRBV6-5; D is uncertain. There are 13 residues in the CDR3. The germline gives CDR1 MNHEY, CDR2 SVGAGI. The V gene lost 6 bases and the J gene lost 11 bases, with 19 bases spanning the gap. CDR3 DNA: TGTGCCAGCAGCCTGAACATGTACAATGAGCAGTACTTC. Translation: CASSLNMYNEQYF.

As DNA, the CDR3 is TGCAGTGCCAGTCGGAGATTAGTGACAGGGGGTCGCAACGTCCTGACTTTC. Translating it yields CSASRRLVTGGRNVLTF. V is TRBV20-1 and J is TRBJ2-6; 9 bases are shared with TRBD1. Trimming removed 6 bases from V and 9 bases from J; junction bases left unmatched: 18. CDR1 and CDR2 from the germline V gene are DFQATT and SNEGSKA (reference sequence). The CDR3 extends over 17 amino acids.

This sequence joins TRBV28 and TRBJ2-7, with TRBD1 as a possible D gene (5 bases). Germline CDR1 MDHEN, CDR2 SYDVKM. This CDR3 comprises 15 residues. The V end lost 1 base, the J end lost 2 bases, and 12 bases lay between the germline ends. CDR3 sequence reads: CASSLSFPGTYEQYF. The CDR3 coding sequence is TGTGCCAGCAGTTTATCGTTCCCAGGGACCTACGAGCAGTACTTC.

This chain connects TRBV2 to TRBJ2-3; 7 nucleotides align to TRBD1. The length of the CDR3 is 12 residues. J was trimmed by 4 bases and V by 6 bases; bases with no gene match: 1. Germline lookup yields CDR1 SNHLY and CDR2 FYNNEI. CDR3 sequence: CASRDRSDTQYF. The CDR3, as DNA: TGTGCCAGCAGGGACAGGTCAGATACGCAGTATTTT.